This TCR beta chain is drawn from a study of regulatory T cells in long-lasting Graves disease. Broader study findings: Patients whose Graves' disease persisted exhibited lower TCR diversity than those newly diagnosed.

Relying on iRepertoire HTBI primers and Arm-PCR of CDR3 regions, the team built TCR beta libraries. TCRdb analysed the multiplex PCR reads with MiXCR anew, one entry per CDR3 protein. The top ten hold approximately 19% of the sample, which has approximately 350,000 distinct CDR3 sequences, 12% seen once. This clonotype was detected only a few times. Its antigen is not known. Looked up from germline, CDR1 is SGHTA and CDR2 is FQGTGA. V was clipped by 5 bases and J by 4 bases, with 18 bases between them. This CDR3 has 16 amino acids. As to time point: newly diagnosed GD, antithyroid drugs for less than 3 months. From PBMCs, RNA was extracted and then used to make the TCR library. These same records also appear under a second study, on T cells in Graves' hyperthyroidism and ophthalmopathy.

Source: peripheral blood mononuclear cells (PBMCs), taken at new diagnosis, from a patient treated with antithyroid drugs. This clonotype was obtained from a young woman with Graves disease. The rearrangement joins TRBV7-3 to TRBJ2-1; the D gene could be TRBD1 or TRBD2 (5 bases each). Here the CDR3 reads CASSPGWPGPYNEQFF. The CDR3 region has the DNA TGTGCCAGCAGCCCAGGTTGGCCGGGACCTTACAATGAGCAGTTCTTC.